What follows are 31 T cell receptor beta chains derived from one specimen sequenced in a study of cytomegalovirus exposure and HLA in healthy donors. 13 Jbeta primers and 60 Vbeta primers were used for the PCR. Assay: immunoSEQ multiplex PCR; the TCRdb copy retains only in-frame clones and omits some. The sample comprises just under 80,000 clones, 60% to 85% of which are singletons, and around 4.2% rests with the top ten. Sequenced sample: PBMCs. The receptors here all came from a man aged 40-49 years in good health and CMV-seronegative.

The CDR3 spells CAWSVRQGDGYTF. CDR3 nucleotide sequence: TGTGCCTGGAGTGTTAGACAGGGAGATGGCTACACCTTC. The chain uses TRBV30 and TRBJ1-2, with 7 positions matching TRBD1. The CDR3 covers 13 residues. V shed 0 bases and J 6 bases; nucleotides not matched to a gene: 4. Germline V CDR1 and CDR2: GTSNPN, SVGIG (reference sequence).

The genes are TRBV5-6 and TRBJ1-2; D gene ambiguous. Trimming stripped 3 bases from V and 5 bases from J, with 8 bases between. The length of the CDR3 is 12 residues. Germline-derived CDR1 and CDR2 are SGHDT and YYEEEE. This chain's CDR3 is CASSWWPYGYTF. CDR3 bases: TGTGCCAGCAGCTGGTGGCCGTATGGCTACACCTTC.

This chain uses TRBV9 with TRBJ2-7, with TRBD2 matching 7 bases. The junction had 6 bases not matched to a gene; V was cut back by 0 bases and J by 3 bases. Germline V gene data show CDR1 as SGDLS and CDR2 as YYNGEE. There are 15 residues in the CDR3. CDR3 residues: CASSVAPGTIYEQYF. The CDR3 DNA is TGTGCCAGCAGCGTAGCTCCCGGGACTATCTACGAGCAGTACTTC.

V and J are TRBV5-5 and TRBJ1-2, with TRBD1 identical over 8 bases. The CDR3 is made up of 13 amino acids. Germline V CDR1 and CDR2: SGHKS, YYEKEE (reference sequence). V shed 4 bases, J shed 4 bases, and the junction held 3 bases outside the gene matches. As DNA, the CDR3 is TGTGCCAGCAGCCAGACAGGGGCCTATGGCTACACCTTC. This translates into CASSQTGAYGYTF.

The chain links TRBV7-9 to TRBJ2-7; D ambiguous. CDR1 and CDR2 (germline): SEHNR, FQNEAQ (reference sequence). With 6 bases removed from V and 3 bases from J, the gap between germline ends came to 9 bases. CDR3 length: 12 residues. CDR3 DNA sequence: TGTGCCAGCAGTAGCACCAACTACGAGCAGTACTTC. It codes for CASSSTNYEQYF.

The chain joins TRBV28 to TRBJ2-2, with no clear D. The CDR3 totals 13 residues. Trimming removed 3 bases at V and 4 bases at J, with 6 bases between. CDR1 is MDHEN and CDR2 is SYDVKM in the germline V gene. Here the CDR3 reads CASSFSVTGELFF. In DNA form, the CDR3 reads TGTGCCAGCAGTTTTTCCGTCACCGGGGAGCTGTTTTTT.

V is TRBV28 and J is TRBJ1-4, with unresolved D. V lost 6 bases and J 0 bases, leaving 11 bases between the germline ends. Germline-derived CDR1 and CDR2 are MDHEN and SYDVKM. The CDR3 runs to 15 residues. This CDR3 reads CASRNGVATNEKLFF. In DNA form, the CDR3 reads TGTGCCAGCAGGAACGGAGTCGCAACTAATGAAAAACTGTTTTTT.

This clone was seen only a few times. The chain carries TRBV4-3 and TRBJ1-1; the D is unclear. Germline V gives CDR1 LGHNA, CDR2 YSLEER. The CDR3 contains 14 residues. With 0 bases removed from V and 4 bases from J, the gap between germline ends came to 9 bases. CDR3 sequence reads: CASSQDVRITEAFF. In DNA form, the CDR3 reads TGCGCCAGCAGCCAAGATGTCAGGATCACTGAAGCTTTCTTT.

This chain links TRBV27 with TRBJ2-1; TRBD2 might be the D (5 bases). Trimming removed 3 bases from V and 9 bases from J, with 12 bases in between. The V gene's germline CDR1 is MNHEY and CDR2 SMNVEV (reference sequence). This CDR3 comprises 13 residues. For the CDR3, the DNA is TGTGCCAGCAGTTTGGGCCCCCGGGGTGAGCAGTTCTTC. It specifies CASSLGPRGEQFF.

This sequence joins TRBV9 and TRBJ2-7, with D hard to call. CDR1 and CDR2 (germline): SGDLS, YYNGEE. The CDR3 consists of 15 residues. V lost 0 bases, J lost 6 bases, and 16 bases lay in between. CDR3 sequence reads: CASSVDSFGLGEQYF. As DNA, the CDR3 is TGTGCCAGCAGCGTAGACTCCTTCGGTCTAGGCGAGCAGTACTTC.

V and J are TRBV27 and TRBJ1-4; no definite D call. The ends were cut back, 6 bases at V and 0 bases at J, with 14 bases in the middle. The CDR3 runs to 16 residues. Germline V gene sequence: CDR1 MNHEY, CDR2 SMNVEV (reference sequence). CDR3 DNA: TGTGCCAGCAGGGCGGGAACAGTTTCAACTAATGAAAAACTGTTTTTT. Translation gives CASRAGTVSTNEKLFF. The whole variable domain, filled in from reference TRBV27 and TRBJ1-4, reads EAQVTQNPRYLITVTGKKLTVTCSQNMNHEYMSWYRQDPGLGLRQIYYSMNVEVTDKGDVPEGYKVSRKEKRNFPLILESPSPNQTSLYFCASRAGTVSTNEKLFFGSGTQLSVL.

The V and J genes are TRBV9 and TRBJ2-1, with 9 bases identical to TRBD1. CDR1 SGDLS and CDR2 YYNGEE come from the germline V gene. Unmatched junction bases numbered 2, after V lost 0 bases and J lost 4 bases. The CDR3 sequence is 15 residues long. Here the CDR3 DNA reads TGTGCCAGCAGCGTAGCCGGACAGGGGTACAATGAGCAGTTCTTC. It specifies CASSVAGQGYNEQFF.

The DNA of the CDR3 is TGTGCCAGTACCACCACGCTATCGACTAGCGGGAGTGGCGAGCAGTACTTC. This encodes CASTTTLSTSGSGEQYF. The V call is TRBV19, the J call TRBJ2-7, with 12 bases identical to TRBD2. CDR3 length: 17 residues. The V and J ends lost 7 bases and 6 bases, in that order; junction bases with no gene match: 16. Germline loops: CDR1 LNHDA, CDR2 SQIVND (reference sequence).

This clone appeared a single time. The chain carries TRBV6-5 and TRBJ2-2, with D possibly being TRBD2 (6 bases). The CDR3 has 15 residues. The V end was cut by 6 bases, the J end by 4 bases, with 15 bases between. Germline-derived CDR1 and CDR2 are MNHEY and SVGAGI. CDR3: CASRSLSGRTGELFF. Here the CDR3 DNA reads TGTGCCAGCAGATCCCTCAGCGGGCGCACCGGGGAGCTGTTTTTT.

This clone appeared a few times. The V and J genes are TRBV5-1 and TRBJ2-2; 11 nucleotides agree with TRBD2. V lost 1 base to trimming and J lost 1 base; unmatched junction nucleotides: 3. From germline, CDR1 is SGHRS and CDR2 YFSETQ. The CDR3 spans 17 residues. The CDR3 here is CASSLSGTSGNTGELFF. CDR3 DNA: TGCGCCAGCAGCTTGTCCGGGACTAGCGGGAACACCGGGGAGCTGTTTTTT. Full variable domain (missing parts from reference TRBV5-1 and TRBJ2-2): KAGVTQTPRYLIKTRGQQVTLSCSPISGHRSVSWYQQTPGQGLQFLFEYFSETQRNKGNFPGRFSGRQFSNSRSEMNVSTLELGDSALYLCASSLSGTSGNTGELFFGEGSRLTVL.

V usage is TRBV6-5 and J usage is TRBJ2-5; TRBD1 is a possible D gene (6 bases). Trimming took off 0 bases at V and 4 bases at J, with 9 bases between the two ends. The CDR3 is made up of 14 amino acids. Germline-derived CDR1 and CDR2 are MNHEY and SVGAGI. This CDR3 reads CASSYSGHGETQYF. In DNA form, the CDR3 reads TGTGCCAGCAGTTACTCGGGACATGGAGAGACCCAGTACTTC.

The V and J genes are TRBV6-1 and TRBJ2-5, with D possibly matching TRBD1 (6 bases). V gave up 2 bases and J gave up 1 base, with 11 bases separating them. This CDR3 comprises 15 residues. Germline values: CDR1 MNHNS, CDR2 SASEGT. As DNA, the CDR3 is TGTGCCAGCAGTGAACAGTTAGGGGGCCAAGAGACCCAGTACTTC. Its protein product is CASSEQLGGQETQYF.

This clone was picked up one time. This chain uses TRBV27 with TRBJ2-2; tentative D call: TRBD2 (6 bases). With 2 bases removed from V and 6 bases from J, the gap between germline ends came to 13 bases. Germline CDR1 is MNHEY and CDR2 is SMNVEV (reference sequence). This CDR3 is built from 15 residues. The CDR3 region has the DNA TGTGCCAGCAGTTTAAACTCGGGAGTACCCGGGGAGCTGTTTTTT. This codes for CASSLNSGVPGELFF.

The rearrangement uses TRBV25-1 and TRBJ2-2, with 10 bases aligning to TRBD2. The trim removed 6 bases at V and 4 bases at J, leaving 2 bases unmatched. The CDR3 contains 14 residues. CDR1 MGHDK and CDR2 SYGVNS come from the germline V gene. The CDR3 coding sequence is TGTGCCAGCAGCGGACTAGCGGTCACCGGGGAGCTGTTTTTT. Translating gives CASSGLAVTGELFF.

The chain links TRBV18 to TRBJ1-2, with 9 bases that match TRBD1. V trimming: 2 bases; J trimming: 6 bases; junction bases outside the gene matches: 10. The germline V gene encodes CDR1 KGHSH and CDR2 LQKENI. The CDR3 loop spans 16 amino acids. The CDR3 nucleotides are TGTGCCAGCTCACCAAATCACAGGGGGCGCTTTGATGGCTACACCTTC. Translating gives CASSPNHRGRFDGYTF.

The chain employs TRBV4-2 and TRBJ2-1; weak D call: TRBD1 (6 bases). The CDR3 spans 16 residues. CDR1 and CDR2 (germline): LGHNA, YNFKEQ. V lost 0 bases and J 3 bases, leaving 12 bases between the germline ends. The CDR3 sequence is CASSQDRQGLYNEQFF. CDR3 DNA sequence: TGTGCCAGCAGCCAAGATCGCCAGGGGCTCTACAATGAGCAGTTCTTC.

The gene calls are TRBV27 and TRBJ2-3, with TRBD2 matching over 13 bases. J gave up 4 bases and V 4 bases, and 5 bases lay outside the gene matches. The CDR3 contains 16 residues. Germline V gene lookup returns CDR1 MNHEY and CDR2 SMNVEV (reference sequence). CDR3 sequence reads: CASSSGTSGTADTQYF. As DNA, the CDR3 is TGTGCCAGCAGTTCCGGGACTAGCGGGACTGCAGATACGCAGTATTTT.

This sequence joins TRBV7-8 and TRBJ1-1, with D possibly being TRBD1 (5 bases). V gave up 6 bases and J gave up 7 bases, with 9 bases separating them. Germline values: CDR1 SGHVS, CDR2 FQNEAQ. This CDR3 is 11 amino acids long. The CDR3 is CASRMGLEAFF. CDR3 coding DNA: TGTGCCAGCAGGATGGGGCTTGAAGCTTTCTTT. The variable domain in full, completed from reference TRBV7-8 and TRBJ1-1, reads GAGVSQSPRYKVAKRGQDVALRCDPISGHVSLFWYQQALGQGPEFLTYFQNEAQLDKSGLPSDRFFAERPEGSVSTLKIQRTQQEDSAVYLCASRMGLEAFFGQGTRLTVV.

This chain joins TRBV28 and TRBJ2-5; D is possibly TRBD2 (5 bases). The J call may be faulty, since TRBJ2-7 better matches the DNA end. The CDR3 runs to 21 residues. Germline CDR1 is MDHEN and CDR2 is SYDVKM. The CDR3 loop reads CASSFAWAVSFSEVGSYEQYF. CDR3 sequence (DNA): TGTGCCAGCAGTTTTGCTTGGGCTGTGTCCTTTTCGGAGGTGGGCTCCTACGAGCAGTACTTC.

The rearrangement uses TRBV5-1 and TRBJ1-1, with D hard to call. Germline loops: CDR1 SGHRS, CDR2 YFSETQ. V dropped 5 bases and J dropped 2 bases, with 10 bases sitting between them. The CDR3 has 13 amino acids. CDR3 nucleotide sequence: TGCGCCAGCAGACGTACAGACAACACTGAAGCTTTCTTT. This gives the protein CASRRTDNTEAFF. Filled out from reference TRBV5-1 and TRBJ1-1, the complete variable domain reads KAGVTQTPRYLIKTRGQQVTLSCSPISGHRSVSWYQQTPGQGLQFLFEYFSETQRNKGNFPGRFSGRQFSNSRSEMNVSTLELGDSALYLCASRRTDNTEAFFGQGTRLTVV.

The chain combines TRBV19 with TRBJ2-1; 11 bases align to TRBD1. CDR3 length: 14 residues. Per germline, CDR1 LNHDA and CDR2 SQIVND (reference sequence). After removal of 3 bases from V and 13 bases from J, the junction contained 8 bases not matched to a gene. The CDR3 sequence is CASSMGQGVRSQFF. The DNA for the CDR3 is TGTGCCAGTAGTATGGGACAGGGGGTTCGCTCACAGTTCTTC. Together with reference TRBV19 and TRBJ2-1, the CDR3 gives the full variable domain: DGGITQSPKYLFRKEGQNVTLSCEQNLNHDAMYWYRQDPGQGLRLIYYSQIVNDFQKGDIAEGYSVSREKKESFPLTVTSAQKNPTAFYLCASSMGQGVRSQFFGPGTRLTVL.

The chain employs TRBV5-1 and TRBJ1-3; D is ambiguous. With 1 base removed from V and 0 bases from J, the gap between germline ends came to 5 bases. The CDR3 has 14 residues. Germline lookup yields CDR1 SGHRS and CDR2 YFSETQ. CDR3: CASSLQNSGNTIYF. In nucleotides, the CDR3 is TGCGCCAGCAGCTTGCAGAACTCTGGAAACACCATATATTTT.

CDR3 sequence: CASSLTGGAYEQYF. The CDR3 DNA reads as TGTGCCAGCAGCCTGACAGGGGGTGCGTACGAGCAGTACTTC. This chain joins TRBV11-1 and TRBJ2-7, with 9 positions matching TRBD1. The CDR3 extends over 14 amino acids. CDR1 is SGHAT and CDR2 is FQDESV in the germline V gene (reference sequence). Losses at the gene ends were 5 bases for V and 4 bases for J; bases not matched to a gene: 6. Full variable domain (remainder filled in from reference TRBV11-1 and TRBJ2-7): EAEVAQSPRYKITEKSQAVAFWCDPISGHATLYWYRQILGQGPELLVQFQDESVVDDSQLPKDRFSAERLKGVDSTLKIQPAELGDSAMYLCASSLTGGAYEQYFGPGTRLTVT.

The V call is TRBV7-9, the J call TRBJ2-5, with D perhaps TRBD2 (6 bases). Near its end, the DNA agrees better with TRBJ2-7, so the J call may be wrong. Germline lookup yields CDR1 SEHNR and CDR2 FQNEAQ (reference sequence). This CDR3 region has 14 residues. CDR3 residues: CASSLEGRPYEQYF. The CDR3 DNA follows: TGTGCCAGCAGCTTGGAGGGACGGCCCTACGAGCAGTACTTC.

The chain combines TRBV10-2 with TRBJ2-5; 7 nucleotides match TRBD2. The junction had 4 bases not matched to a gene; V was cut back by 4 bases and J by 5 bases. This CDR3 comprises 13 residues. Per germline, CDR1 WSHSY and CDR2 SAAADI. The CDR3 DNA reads TGCGCCAGCAGTGTGGTTAGCGGGGAGACCCAGTACTTC. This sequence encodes CASSVVSGETQYF.

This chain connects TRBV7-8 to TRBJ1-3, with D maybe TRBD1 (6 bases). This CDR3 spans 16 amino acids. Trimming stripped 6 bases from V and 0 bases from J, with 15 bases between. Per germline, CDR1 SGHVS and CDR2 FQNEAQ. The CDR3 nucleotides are TGTGCCAGCAGACCCATGGACAGTGACTCTGGAAACACCATATATTTT. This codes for CASRPMDSDSGNTIYF.